This TCR beta chain comes out of a study of blood T cell repertoires in COVID-19. Those who participated ranged in age from about 18 to 89 years and resided in around 22 US areas. Each participant's cohort was designated according to participant-reported clinical history. Recovery among Cohort 3 donors was established by two negative PCRs, clearance, or symptom resolution. The germline gives CDR1 LNHDA, CDR2 SQIVND (reference sequence). CDR3 size: 13 residues. The trim removed 4 bases at V and 7 bases at J, leaving 5 bases unmatched. Under the authors' procedure: Amplification with reference gene primers provided the estimates of nucleated cell counts. Sequencing was performed with immunoSEQ multiplex PCR; in TCRdb, only in-frame clones are kept and a portion is missing. That table is the source of V, J and clone size, and D and trimming were worked out from the DNA. The table shows around 130,000 clones, with about four fifths occurring only once.

The chain has TRBV19 and TRBJ1-2, with 8 bases matching TRBD1. The clonotype comes from a woman in her 30s who had recovered from COVID-19. Sequenced sample: PBMCs or T cells enriched from blood (not recorded which). DNA for the CDR3: TGTGCCAGTAGTACTCGACAGGGGCTTGGCTACACCTTC. Translating gives CASSTRQGLGYTF.